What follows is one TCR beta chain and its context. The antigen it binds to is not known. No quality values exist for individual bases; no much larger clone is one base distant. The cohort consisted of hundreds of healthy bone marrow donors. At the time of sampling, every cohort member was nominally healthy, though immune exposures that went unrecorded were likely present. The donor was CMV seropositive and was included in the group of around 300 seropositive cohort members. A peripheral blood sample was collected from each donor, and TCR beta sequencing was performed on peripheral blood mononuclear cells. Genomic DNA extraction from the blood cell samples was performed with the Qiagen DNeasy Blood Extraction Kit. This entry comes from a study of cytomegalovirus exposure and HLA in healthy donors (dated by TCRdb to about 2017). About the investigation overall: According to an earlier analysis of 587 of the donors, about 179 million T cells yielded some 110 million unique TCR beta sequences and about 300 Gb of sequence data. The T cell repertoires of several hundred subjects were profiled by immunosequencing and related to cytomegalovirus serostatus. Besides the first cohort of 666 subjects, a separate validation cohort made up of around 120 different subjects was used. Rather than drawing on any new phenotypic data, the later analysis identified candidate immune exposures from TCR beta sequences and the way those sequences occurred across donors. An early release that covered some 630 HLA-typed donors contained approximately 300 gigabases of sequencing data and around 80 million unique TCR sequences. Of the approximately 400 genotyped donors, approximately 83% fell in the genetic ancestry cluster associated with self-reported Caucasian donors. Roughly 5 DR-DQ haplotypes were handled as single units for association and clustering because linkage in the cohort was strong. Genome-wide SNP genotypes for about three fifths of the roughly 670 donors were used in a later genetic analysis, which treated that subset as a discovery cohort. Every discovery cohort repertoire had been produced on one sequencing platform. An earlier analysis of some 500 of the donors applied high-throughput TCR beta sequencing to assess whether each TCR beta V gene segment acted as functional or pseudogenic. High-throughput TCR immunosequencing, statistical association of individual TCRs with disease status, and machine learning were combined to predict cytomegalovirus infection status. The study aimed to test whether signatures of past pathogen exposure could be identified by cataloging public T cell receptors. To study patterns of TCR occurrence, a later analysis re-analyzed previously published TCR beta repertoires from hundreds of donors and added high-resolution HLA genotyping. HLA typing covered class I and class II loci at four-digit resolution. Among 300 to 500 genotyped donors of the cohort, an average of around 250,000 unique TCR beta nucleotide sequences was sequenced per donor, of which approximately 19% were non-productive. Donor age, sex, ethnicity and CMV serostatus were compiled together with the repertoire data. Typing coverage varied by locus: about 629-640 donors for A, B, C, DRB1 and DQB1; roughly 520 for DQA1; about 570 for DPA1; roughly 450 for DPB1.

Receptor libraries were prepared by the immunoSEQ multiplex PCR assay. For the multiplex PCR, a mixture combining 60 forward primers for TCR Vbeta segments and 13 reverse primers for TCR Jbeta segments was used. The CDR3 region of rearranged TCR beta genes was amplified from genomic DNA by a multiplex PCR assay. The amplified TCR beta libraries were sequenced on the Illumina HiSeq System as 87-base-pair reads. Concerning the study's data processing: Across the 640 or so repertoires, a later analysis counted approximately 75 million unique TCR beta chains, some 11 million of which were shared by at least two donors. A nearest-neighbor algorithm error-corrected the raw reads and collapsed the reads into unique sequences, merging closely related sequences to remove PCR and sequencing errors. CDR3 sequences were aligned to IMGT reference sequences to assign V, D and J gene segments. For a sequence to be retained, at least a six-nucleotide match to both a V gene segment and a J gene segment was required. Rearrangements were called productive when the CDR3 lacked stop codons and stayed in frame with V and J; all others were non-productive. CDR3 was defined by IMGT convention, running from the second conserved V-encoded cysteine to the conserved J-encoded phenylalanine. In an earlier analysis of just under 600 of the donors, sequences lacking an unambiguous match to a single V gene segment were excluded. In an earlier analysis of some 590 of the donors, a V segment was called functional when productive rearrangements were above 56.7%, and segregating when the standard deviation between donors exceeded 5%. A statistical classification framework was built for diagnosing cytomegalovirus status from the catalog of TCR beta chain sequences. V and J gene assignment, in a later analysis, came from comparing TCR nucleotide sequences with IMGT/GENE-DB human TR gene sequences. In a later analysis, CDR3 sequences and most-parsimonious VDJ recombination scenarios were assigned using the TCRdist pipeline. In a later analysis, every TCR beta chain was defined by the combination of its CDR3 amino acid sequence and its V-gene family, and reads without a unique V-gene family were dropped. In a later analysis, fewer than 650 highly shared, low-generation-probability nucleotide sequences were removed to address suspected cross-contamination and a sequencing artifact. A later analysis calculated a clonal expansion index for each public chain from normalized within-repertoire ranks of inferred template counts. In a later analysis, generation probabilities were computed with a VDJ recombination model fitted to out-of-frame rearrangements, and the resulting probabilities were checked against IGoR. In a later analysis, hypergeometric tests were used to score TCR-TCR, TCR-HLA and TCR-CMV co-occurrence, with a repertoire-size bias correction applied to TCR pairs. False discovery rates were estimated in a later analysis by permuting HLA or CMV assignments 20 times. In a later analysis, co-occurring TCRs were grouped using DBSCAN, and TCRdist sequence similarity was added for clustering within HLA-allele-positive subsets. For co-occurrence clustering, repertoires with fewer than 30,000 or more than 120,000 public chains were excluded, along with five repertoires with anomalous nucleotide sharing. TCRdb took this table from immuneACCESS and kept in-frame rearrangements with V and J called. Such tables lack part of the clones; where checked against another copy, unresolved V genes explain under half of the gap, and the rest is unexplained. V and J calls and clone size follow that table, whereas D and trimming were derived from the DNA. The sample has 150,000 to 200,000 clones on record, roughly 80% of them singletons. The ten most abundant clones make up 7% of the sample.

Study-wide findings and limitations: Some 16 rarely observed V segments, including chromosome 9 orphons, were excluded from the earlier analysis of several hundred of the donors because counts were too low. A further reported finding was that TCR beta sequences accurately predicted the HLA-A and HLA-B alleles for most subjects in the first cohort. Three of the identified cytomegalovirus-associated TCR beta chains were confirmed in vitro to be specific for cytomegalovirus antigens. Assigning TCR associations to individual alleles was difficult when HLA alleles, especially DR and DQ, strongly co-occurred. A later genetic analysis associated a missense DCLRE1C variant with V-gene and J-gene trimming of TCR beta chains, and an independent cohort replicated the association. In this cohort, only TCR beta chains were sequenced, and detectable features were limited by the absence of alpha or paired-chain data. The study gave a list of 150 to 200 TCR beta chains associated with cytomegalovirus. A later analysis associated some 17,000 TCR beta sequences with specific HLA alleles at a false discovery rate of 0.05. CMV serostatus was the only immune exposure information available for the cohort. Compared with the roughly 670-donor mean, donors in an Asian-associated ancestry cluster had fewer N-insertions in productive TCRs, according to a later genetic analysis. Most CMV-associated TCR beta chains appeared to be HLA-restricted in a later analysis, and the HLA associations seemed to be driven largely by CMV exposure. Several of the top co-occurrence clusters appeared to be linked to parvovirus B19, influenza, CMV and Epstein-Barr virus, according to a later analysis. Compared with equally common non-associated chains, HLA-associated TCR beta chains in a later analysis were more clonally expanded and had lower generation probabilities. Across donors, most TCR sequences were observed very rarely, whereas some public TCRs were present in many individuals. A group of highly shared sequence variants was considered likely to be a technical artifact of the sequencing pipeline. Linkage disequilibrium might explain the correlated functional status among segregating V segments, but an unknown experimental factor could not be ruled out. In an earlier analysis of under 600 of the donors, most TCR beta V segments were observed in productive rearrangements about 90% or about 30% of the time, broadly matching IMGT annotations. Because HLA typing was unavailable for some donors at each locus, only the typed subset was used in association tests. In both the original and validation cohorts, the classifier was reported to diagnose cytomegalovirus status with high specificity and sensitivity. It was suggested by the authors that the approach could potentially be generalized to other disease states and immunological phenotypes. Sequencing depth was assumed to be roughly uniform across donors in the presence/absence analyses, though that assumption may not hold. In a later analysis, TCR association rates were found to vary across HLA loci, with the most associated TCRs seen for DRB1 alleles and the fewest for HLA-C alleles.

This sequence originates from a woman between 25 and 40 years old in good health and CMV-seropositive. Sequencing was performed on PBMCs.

The nucleotide sequence is TGTGCCAGCAGAGGGGACAGCCAAAATCAGCCCCAGCATTTT. Translated, it reads CASRGDSQNQPQHF. The chain is made from TRBV2 and TRBJ1-5, and 7 junction bases match TRBD1. CDR1 and CDR2 (SNHLY, FYNNEI) derive from the germline V gene. Here V drops 6 bases and J drops 4 bases, and the junction holds 6 bases not matched to any gene. From the cysteine up to the phenylalanine, the CDR3 has a length of 14 residues. Here the CDR3 DNA is all that survives: 42 bases in frame from base 1.